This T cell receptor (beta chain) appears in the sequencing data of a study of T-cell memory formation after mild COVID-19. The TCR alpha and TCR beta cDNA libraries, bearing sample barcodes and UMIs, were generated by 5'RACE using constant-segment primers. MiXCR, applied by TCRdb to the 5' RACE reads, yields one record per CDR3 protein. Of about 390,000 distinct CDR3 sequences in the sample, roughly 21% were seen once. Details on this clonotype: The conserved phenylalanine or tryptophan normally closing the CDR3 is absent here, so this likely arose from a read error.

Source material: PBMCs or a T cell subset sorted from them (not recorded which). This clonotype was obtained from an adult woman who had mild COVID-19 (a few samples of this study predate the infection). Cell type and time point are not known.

Here the CDR3 reads CSARDPTGQAGEQYL. DNA of the CDR3: TGCAGTGCTAGAGACCCGACAGGGCAAGCGGGCGAGCAGTACTTA. The chain joins TRBV20-1 to TRBJ2-7, with D tentatively TRBD1 (7 bases). V was trimmed by 0 bases and J by 6 bases, leaving 18 bases between them. From germline, CDR1 is DFQATT and CDR2 SNEGSKA (reference sequence). The CDR3 is made up of 15 amino acids.